This note documents a single TCR beta chain sequence. Germline V gene sequence: CDR1 MNHEY, CDR2 SVGAGI. The CDR3 covers 14 residues. Trimming cost V 5 bases and J 5 bases; bases outside gene matches: 8. Source study methods: Estimation of nucleated cell counts was performed using reference gene primer amplification. Profiling relied on immunoSEQ multiplex PCR, and the TCRdb table lists in-frame clones only, not all of them. V and J calls and clone size are copied from that table; D and trimming were computed from the DNA. This sample has 55,000 to 85,000 clones, with about four fifths found just once. The sample comes from a study of blood T cell repertoires in COVID-19. Study-wide context: Researchers got acute and convalescent COVID-19 samples from the United States, Italy and Spain. PBMCs, B-cell-depleted T cells, or T cells provided the cDNA or gDNA that made up the material.

Sequencing was done on a sample of peripheral blood. The sequence came from a woman aged 65 to 85 with acute or convalescent COVID-19. This chain connects TRBV6-5 to TRBJ2-5, with TRBD2 matching over 7 bases. CDR3 sequence reads: CASSPGRRGETQYF. In DNA, the CDR3 is TGTGCCAGCAGTCCGGGACGGCGGGGGGAGACCCAGTACTTC.